This TCR beta chain emerged from a study of T cells in Graves' hyperthyroidism and ophthalmopathy (dated by TCRdb to between 2019 and 2020). Notes on the research overall: To identify distinguishing TCR V-J signatures, a discovery cohort of around 98 patients was used, comprising approximately 40 with Graves' ophthalmopathy and around 57 with stable Graves' hyperthyroidism. TCR Vbeta CDR3 sequencing of roughly 140 peripheral blood samples (under 45 ophthalmopathy, 75 or so hyperthyroidism and approximately 17 progressor patients) is reported in the paper. The approximately 90 discovery patients were divided at random into training and test sets in a 7:3 ratio. In about 6 Graves' hyperthyroidism patients, the study also compared T-cell repertoires from thyroid tissue with T-cell repertoires from blood. An independent validation cohort of around 19 hyperthyroidism patients and 17 patients who later progressed to ophthalmopathy tested prospective prediction of ophthalmopathy. Once sampling was done, hyperthyroidism patients were given methimazole at a starting dose of 30 mg daily, whereas ophthalmopathy patients were given high-dose intravenous methylprednisolone.

Study-wide conclusions, independent of this receptor: A model built on a 13 V-J signature distinguished ophthalmopathy from stable hyperthyroidism, reaching about 89% sensitivity and under 84% specificity in cross-validation and 80%/75% in testing. Sample size was not statistically predetermined, and blinding of investigators to group allocation was not performed. Most expanded thyroid clonotypes (frequency above 0.001) were also detected in blood, suggesting blood repertoires may reflect thyroid immune responses. In validation, the model predicted progression to ophthalmopathy with 65% to 71% sensitivity and about 73% specificity, a median of about six months before onset.

The TCR beta CDR3 regions were amplified from the RNA transcripts. The first round of RT-PCR for the TCR CDR3 was performed with the HTBI primer set and the Qiagen OneStep RT-PCR kit. A second multiplex PCR round built the libraries, followed by size selection and purification. Libraries were sequenced paired-end with 100 bp reads on an Illumina HiSeq2000. In the paper's pipeline: SOAPnuke was used to process the raw data, throwing out any read that contained adapters or uncalled bases, had a mean Phred below 15, or lacked an exact constant-primer or identifier match. COPE v1.2.5 was used to merge the high-quality paired reads, and each unique nucleotide sequence was defined as a clonotype. Clonotypes were aligned to IMGT TRBV, TRBD and TRBJ reference segments using MiTCR v1.1. The analysis included only V-J combinations with a frequency above 0.0001, which together covered roughly 99% of the repertoires. The TCS score was defined as F50 (clonal expansion) divided by E x V (chaos), with BLOSUM62-based TCRdist calculated between CDR3 peptides within each V-J. Welch's t-statistics and random forest reduced 450 to 600 V-J features to 10 to 15, which were used in a naive Bayes classifier (R e1071). Thyroid-blood repertoire similarity was quantified with the Morisita-Horn index. Starting from the raw public reads, TCRdb applied fastp trimming at Q25, assembled clones with MiXCR and retained in-frame beta chains. Under each unique CDR3 protein, matching rows form one entry showing the most common genes and DNA. TCRdb, not the authors, supplied the V and J calls. For this sample there are 500,000 to 600,000 distinct CDR3 sequences; about half appear just once. Under 20% of the sample is held by the ten biggest clonotypes.

V is cut back by 2 bases and J by 3 bases, with 5 bases in the junction unmatched. For CDR1 and CDR2, the germline V gene lists MDHEN and SYDVKM. Reading from cysteine to phenylalanine, the CDR3 counts 16 amino acids. Of all the DNA, just the CDR3 is kept, 48 bases in frame from base 1. In regard to this clonotype: Its antigen is not yet known. Qualities for individual bases were not recorded, and no much larger clone is one base off.

Exclusion was applied to patients with uncontrolled infections, other autoimmune diseases, pregnancy or lactation. Diagnoses were based on clinical symptoms, serum thyroxine and TRAb, thyroid ultrasound and orbital computed tomography. Total RNA was extracted with Trizol reagent, and quality was checked on an Agilent 2100 Bioanalyzer. The chain uses TRBV28 and TRBJ1-5; a stretch of 9 junction bases matches TRBD1. The sequencing input was peripheral blood or thyroid tissue (not recorded which). The sequence was collected from an adult woman with Graves' disease, either hyperthyroidism or ophthalmopathy (not recorded which). This receptor has the CDR3 CASSLRGTGNNQPQHF. The DNA sequence is as follows: TGTGCCAGCAGTTTAAGGGGGACAGGGAACAATCAGCCCCAGCATTTT.